This record concerns one T cell receptor beta chain sequence. Antigen: not known. The primer mix had 60 Vbeta and 13 Jbeta primers. Clones were sequenced by immunoSEQ multiplex PCR, and TCRdb holds only the in-frame ones, with some missing. The sample contains approximately 61,000 clones, approximately 72% of which appear only once. The record originates from a study of cytomegalovirus exposure and HLA in healthy donors. General observations from the study: Testing in vitro showed a few CMV-associated chains specific for CMV antigens. When a later analysis was performed, an Asian-associated ancestry cluster reportedly had fewer N-insertions than the roughly 700-donor mean.

V was shortened by 8 bases and J by 1 base, with 14 bases between the two germline ends. CDR1 is LGHNT, CDR2 FRNRAP, per germline. CDR3 size: 14 residues. The TCR comes from a man in his fifties in good health and CMV-seropositive. What was sequenced was PBMCs. The rearrangement uses TRBV12-5 and TRBJ1-2; maybe TRBD1 (5 bases). Here the CDR3 DNA reads TGTGCTAGTCAGGGTGGCGCCGTTAACTATGGCTACACCTTC. Amino acids: CASQGGAVNYGYTF.